The clone carrying this TCR beta chain was detected only a few times. The antigen is undetermined. The sample comes from a study of T-cell reconstitution after alpha-beta-depleted transplantation in children. General observations from the study: Some patients' high day-60 TCRbeta diversity was attributed to recipient cells surviving conditioning. It was newly produced T cells that mostly accounted for T-cell counts and diversity one year after transplant.

This CDR3 spans 14 amino acids. From germline, CDR1 is MNHEY and CDR2 SVGAGI. V was shortened by 4 bases and J by 4 bases, with 13 bases between the two germline ends. Unique molecular identifiers were used in preparing the TCRbeta library. In TCRdb, the PCR reads were re-called with MiXCR into one record per CDR3 protein. The table includes roughly 74,000 distinct CDR3 sequences, over 15% detected once. This specimen was PBMCs, mostly from graft donor cells, taken 360 days after TCRalphabeta/CD19-depleted stem cell transplant. The sequence was obtained from a male patient aged 2 to 10 who had a stem cell transplant for acute lymphoblastic leukemia, so the T cells may come from the graft donor. The chain employs TRBV6-5 and TRBJ2-5; D is unclear. The CDR3 nucleotides read TGTGCCAGCAGTTTTTTTGGTCCAGGAGAGACCCAGTACTTC. Amino acids: CASSFFGPGETQYF.